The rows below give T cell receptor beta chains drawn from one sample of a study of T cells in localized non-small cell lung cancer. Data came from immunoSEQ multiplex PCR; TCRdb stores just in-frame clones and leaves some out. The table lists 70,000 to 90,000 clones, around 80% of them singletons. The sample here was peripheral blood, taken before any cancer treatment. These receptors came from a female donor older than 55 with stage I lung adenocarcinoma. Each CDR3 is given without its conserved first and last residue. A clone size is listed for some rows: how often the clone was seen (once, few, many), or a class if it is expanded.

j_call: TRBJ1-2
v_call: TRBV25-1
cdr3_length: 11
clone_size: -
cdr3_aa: ASSGTNYYGYT

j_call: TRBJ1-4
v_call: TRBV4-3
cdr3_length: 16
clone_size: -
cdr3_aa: ASSLSGTRGSTNEKLF

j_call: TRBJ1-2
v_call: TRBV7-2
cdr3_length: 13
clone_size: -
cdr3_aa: ASSPRQGLNYGYT

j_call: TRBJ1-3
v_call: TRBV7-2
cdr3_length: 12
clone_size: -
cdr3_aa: ASSSPRAGNTIY

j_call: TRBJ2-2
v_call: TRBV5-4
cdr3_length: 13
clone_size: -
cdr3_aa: ASSTGQGKGGELF

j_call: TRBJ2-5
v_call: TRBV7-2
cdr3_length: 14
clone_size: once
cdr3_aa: ASSLARGYSGETQY

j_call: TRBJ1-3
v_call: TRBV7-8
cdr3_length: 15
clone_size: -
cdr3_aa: ASSFSVAAGSGNTIY

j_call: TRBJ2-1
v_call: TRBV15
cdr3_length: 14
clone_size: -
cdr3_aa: ATSRDGLAGGNEQF

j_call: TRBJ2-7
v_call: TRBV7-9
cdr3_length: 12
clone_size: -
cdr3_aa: ASSTPTGGNEQY

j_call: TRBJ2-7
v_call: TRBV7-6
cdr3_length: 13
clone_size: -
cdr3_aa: ASSLLGQASYEQY

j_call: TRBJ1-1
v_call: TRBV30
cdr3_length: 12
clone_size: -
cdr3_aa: AWSRGIMNTEAF

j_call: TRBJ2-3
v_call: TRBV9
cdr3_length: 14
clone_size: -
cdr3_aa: ASSASGSRVTDTQY

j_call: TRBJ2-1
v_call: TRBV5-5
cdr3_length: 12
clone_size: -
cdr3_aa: ASGTSGIYNEQF

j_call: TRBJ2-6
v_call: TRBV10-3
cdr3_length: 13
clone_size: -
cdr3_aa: AISTGRSGANVLT

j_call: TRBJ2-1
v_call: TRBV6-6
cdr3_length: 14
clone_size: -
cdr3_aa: ASSSLAGGDRNEQF

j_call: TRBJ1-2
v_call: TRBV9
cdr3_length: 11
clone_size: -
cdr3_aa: ASSVGGSYGYT

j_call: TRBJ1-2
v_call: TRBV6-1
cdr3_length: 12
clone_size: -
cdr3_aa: ASSEARDRGGYT

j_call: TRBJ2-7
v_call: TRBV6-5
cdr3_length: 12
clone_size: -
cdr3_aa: ASSRLDRYYEQY

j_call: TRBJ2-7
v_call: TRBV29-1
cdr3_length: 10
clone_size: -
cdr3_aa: SVSGGSYEQY

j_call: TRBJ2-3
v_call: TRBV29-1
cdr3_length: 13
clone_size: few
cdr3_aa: SVDAQGPRTDTQY

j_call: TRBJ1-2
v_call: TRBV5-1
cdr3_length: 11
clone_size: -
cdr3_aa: ASSLSGNYGYT

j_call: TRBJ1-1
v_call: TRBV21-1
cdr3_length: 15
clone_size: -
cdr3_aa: ASSKGRTGGMNTEAF

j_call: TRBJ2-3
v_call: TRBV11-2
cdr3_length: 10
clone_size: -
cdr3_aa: ASSASSDTQY

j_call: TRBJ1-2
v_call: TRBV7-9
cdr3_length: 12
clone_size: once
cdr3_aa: ASSPLGELAGYT

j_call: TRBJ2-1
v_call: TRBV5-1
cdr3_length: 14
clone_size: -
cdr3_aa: ASSLLAGGRDNEQF

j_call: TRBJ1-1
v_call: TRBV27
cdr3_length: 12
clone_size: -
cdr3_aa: ASSLSRGATEAF

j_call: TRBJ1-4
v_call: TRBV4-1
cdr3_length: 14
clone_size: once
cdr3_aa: ASGLDRTGWNEKLF

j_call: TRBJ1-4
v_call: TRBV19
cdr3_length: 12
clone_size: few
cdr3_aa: ASSIQGRGEKLF

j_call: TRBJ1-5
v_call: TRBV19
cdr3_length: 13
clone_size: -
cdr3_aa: ASSIGQGNNQPQH

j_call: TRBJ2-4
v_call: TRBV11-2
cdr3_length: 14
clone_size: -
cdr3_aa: ASSLGFGTAKNIQY

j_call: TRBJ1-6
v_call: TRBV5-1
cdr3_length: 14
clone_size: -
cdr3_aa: ASSLPAGDKNSPLH

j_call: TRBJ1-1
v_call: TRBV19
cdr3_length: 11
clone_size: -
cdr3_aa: ASIGTGNTEAF

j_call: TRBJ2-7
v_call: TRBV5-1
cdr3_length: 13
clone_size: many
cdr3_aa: ASSEGWRGTYEQY

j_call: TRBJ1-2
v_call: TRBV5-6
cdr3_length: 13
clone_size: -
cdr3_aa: ASSLGFRDFYGYT

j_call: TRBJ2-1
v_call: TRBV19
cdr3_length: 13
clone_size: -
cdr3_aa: ASSKLRDKYNEQF

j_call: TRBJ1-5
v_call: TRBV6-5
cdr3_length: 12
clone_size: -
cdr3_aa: ASSEGHKIRAQH

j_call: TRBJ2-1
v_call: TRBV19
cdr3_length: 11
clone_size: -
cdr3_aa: ASRPSSYNEQF

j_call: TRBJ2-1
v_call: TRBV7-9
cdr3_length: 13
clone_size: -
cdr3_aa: ASGKSGSGRNEQF

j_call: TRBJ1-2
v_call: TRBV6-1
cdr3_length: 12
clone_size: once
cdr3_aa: ASSEGQGSYGYT

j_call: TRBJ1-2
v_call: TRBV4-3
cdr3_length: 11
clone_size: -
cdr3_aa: ASSPSVDYGYT

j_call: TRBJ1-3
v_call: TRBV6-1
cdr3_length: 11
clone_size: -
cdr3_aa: ASSELRGNTIY

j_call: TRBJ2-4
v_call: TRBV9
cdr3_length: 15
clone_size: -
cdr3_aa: ASSASGKGGTKNIQY

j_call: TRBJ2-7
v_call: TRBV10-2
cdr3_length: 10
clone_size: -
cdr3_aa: ASSATGDEQY

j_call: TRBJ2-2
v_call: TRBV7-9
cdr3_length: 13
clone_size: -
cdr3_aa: ASSLAGLNTGELF

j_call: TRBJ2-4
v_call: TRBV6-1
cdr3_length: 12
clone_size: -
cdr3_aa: ATTFPSTKNIQY

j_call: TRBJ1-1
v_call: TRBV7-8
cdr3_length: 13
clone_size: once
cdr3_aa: ASSLEGGFNTEAF

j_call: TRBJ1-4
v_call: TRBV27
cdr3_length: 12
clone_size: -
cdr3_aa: ASSFVASNEKLF

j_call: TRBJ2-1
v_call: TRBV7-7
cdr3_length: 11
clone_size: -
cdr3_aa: ASSRLDYNEQF

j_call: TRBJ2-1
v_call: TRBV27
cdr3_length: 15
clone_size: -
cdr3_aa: ASSLSPPGGGYNEQF